Detailed here is one T cell receptor (beta chain). This specimen comes from a study of blood T cell repertoires in COVID-19. Study in general: The United States, Italy and Spain were the sources of the acute and convalescent COVID-19 samples. The cDNA or gDNA used as material had been derived from T cells, B-cell-depleted T cells, or PBMCs.

In the original processing: Nucleated cell number was recorded as an estimate derived from reference gene primer amplification. The table came from immunoSEQ multiplex PCR; TCRdb's copy has only in-frame clones and leaves some out. The DNA gave D and trimming, while V, J and clone size come from that table. This sample has tens of thousands of clones, with about nine tenths found just once. Trimming cost V 5 bases and J 5 bases; bases outside gene matches: 2. The CDR3 covers 13 residues. Germline CDR1 reads SGHVS; CDR2 reads FNYEAQ. This rearrangement joins TRBV7-6 to TRBJ2-5; the match to TRBD1 covers 10 bases. This clonotype was sampled from a woman older than 75 with active or convalescent COVID-19. Material for sequencing was peripheral blood. The CDR3 bases are TGTGCCAGCAGCCGACAGGGGGCTGAGACCCAGTACTTC. Amino acids: CASSRQGAETQYF. The full variable domain, its missing parts supplied by reference TRBV7-6 and TRBJ2-5, is GAGVSQSPRYKVTKRGQDVALRCDPISGHVSLYWYRQALGQGPEFLTYFNYEAQQDKSGLPNDRFSAERPEGSISTLTIQRTEQRDSAMYRCASSRQGAETQYFGPGTRLLVL.